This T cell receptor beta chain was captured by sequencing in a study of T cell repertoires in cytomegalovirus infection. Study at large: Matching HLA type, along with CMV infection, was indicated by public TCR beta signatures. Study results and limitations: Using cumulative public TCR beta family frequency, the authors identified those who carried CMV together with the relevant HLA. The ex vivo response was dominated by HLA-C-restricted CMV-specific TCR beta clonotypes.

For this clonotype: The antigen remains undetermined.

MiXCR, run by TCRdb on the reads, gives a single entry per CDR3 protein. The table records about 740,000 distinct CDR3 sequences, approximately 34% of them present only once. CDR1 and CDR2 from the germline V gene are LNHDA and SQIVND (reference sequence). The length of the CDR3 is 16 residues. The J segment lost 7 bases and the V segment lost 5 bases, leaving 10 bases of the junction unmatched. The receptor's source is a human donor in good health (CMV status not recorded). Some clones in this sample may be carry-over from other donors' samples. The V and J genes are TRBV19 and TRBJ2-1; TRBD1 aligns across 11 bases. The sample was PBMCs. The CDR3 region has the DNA TGTGCCAGTAGTCCCGGGGGACAGGGGGAGCGGAATGAGCAGTTCTTC. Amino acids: CASSPGGQGERNEQFF.